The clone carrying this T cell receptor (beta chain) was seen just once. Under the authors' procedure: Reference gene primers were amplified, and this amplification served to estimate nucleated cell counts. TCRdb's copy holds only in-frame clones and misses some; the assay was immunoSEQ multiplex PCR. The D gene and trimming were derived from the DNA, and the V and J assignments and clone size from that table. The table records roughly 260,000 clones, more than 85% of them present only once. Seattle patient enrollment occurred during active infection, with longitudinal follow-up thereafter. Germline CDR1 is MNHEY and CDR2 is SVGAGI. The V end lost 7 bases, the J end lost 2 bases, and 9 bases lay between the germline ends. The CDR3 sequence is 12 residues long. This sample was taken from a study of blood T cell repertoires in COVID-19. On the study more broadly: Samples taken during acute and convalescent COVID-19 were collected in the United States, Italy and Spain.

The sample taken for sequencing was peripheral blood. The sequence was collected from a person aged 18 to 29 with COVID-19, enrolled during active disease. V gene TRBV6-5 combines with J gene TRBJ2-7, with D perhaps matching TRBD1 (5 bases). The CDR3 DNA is TGTGCCAGCACGCAGACAGCCTACGAGCAGTACTTC. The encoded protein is CASTQTAYEQYF.